The present T cell receptor (beta chain) was sequenced within a study of blood T cell repertoires in COVID-19. V lost 1 base to trimming and J lost 4 bases, with 10 bases between them. The CDR3 spans 14 residues. From germline, CDR1 is LGHNA and CDR2 YNFKEQ. This table comes from immunoSEQ multiplex PCR, and its TCRdb copy is limited to in-frame clones, with some not included. The data contain a few hundred thousand clones, approximately 88% of them singletons. The specimen was peripheral blood. The sequence was collected from a woman aged 45-60 years with COVID-19, enrolled during active disease. The chain joins TRBV4-2 to TRBJ1-1, with D perhaps TRBD1 (6 bases). DNA for the CDR3: TGTGCCAGCAGCCAAGCCCCCAGGGGCACTGAAGCTTTCTTT. This sequence encodes CASSQAPRGTEAFF.